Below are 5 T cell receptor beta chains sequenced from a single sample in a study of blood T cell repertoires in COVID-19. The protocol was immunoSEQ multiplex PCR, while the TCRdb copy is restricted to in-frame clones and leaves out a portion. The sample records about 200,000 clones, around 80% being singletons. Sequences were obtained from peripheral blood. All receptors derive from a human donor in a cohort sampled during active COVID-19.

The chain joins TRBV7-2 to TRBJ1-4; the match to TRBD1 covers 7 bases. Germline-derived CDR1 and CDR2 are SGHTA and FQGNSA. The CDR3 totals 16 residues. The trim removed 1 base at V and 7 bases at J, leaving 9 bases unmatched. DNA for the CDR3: TGTGCCAGCAGCTTAGTTTATTCGAGGGGGCGTGAAAAACTGTTTTTT. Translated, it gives CASSLVYSRGREKLFF.

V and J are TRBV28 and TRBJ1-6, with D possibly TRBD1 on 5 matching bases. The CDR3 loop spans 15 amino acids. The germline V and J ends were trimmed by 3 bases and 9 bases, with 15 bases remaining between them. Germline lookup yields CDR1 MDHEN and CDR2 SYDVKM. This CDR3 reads CASSLEGLGVSPLHF. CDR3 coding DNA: TGTGCCAGCAGTTTGGAGGGCCTGGGGGTTTCACCCCTCCACTTT.

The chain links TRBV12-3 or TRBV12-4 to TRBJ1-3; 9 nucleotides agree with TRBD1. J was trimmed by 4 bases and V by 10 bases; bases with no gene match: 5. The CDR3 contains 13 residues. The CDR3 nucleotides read TGTGCCACCGGGGACAGGGCCGGAAACACCATATATTTT. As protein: CATGDRAGNTIYF.

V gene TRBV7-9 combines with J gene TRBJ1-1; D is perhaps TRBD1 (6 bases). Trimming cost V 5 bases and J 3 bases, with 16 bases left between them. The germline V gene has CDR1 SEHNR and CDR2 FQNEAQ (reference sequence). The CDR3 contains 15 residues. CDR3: CASSPNRERDTEAFF. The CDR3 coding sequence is TGTGCCAGCAGCCCAAACAGGGAAAGGGACACTGAAGCTTTCTTT.

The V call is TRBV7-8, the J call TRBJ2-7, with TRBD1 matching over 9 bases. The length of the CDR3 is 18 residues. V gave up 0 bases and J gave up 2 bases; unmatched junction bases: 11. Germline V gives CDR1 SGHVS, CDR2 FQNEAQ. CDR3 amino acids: CASSLAKFGTGITYEQYF. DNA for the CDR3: TGTGCCAGCAGCTTAGCGAAGTTCGGGACAGGGATTACCTACGAGCAGTACTTC.